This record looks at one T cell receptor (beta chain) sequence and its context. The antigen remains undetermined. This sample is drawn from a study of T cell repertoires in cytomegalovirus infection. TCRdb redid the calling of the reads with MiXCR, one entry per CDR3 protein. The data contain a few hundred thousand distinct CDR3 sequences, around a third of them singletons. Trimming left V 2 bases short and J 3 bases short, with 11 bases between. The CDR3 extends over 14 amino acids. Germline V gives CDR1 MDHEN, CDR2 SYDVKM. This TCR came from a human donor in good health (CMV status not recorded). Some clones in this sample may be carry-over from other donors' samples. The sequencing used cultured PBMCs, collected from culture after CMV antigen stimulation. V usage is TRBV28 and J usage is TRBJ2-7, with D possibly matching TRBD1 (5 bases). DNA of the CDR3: TGTGCCAGCAGTTTACCTGGGGCGCGCTACGAGCAGTACTTC. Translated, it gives CASSLPGARYEQYF.